This T cell receptor beta chain was sequenced in a study of T cell repertoires in cytomegalovirus infection. In the study overall: Carrying CMV and the relevant HLA type showed in public TCR beta signatures.

TCRdb called the reads again in MiXCR, with one record for every CDR3 protein. The sample has around 740,000 distinct CDR3 sequences, less than 40% seen once. Trimming at V came to 5 bases and at J to 6 bases, leaving 8 bases not matched to a gene. The CDR3 spans 15 residues. With respect to this clonotype: Its antigen remains unidentified.

Study findings and constraints: Within the response measured ex vivo, HLA-C-restricted CMV-specific TCR beta clonotypes were dominant.

V usage is TRBV12-3 or TRBV12-4 and J usage is TRBJ2-1; 9 nucleotides match TRBD2. The specimen sequenced was PBMCs. This clonotype was sampled from a human donor in good health (CMV status not recorded). Some clones in this sample may be carry-over from other donors' samples. CDR3 nucleotide sequence: TGTGCCAGCAGTCGCGGGGGGGCCGTATCCAATGAGCAGTTCTTC. Protein: CASSRGGAVSNEQFF.